This TCR beta chain was captured by sequencing in a study of blood T cell repertoires in COVID-19. Assay: immunoSEQ multiplex PCR; the TCRdb copy retains only in-frame clones and omits some. Found here are under 70,000 clones, approximately 90% of them singletons; the top ten hold 5.5% to 7%. CDR3 length: 14 residues. Germline lookup yields CDR1 MDHEN and CDR2 SYDVKM. V lost 8 bases to trimming and J lost 6 bases, with 20 bases between them. The genes are TRBV28 and TRBJ2-7; possibly TRBD1 for D (6 bases). The clonotype comes from a woman between 70 and 85 years old with acute or convalescent COVID-19. The source material was peripheral blood. CDR3 sequence reads: CASGMIRDTSEQYF. The CDR3 bases are TGTGCCAGCGGCATGATCCGGGACACAAGCGAGCAGTACTTC.